This TCR beta chain originates from a study of blood T cell repertoires in COVID-19. For the study at large: Spain, Italy and the United States supplied samples that represented acute and convalescent COVID-19. PBMCs, B-cell-depleted T cells, or T cells were the source of the cDNA or gDNA that made up the material.

In the source study's methods: Estimates of nucleated cell counts were drawn from the amplification of reference gene primers. Assay: immunoSEQ multiplex PCR; the TCRdb copy retains only in-frame clones and omits some. That table furnishes V, J and clone size, whereas the DNA furnished D and trimming. The profile shows 150,000 to 170,000 clones, more than 80% of them singletons. This CDR3 comprises 15 residues. Trimming pared 2 bases from V and 12 bases from J, leaving 22 bases between. Germline V gene sequence: CDR1 SNHLY, CDR2 FYNNEI. The V call is TRBV2, the J call TRBJ1-2, with D possibly TRBD1 on 6 matching bases. This clonotype was sampled from a man aged 50 to 59 with acute or convalescent COVID-19. What was sequenced was peripheral blood. CDR3 DNA sequence: TGTGCCAGCAGTGAATTTGTGGCAGGGGAGGGTCTTGACACCTTC. Protein product: CASSEFVAGEGLDTF.